This paragraph covers one TCR beta chain sequence. Losses at the gene ends were 4 bases for V and 14 bases for J; bases not matched to a gene: 11. In germline, CDR1 is SGHDT, CDR2 YYEEEE. This CDR3 is 14 amino acids long. The data were obtained in a study of T cell changes during pregnancy in multiple sclerosis. Profiled with immunoSEQ multiplex PCR; TCRdb holds only in-frame clones, not every one. The sample has 25,000 to 30,000 clones, more than 75% seen once. The starting material was CD8+ T cells from peripheral blood mononuclear cells, obtained after pregnancy. This TCR was recovered from a female donor with multiple sclerosis, enrolled in a pregnancy study. The rearrangement uses TRBV5-6 and TRBJ1-6, with 8 bases fitting TRBD1. The CDR3, as DNA: TGTGCCAGCAGCCCCGGGACAGGCCTTTTGACCCTCCACTTT. This translates into CASSPGTGLLTLHF.